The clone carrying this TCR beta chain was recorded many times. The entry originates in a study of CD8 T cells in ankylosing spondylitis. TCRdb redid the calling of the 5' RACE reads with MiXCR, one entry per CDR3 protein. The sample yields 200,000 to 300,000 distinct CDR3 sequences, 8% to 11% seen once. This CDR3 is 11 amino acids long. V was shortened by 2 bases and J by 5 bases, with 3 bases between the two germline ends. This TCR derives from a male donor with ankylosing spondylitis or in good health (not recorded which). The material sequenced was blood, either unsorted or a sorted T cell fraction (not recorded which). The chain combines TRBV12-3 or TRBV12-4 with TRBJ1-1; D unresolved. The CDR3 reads CASSLMTEAFF. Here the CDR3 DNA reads TGTGCCAGCAGTTTAATGACTGAAGCTTTCTTT.